Each of the 14 T cell receptor beta chains below was sequenced from the same sample in a study of Graves' ophthalmopathy and Graves' hyperthyroidism. Amplified material comprised TCR beta CDR3 regions derived from RNA transcripts. HTBI primers primed a first-round RT-PCR, and a second-round multiplex PCR followed. TCRdb analysed the multiplex PCR reads with MiXCR anew, one entry per CDR3 protein. The sample includes about 390,000 distinct CDR3 sequences, roughly 15% of them seen just once. The sample consisted of peripheral blood. Receptors originate from an adult woman with stable Graves' hyperthyroidism.

On this clonotype: A read error may account for a junction end that differs from germline. The chain uses TRBV5-1 and TRBJ2-5; D might be TRBD1 (5 bases). CDR3 length: 18 residues. Germline V gene sequence: CDR1 SGHRS, CDR2 YFSETQ. The CDR3 region has the DNA TGCGCCAGCGGCTTGGCCCTTTTAAGGCAGGGCCTCTCTCGGACCCAGTACTTC. It yields the protein CASGLALLRQGLSRTQYF.

This clonotype has a count of ten or more. The chain joins TRBV19 to TRBJ2-5; 8 bases align to TRBD1. Germline values: CDR1 LNHDA, CDR2 SQIVND (reference sequence). The CDR3 runs 15 residues. Germline trimming cut 3 bases from V and 4 bases from J; bases unmatched to any gene: 7. This chain's CDR3 is CASSIRTGRSETQYF. CDR3 nucleotides: TGTGCCAGTAGTATCCGGACAGGGAGGTCAGAGACCCAGTACTTC.

This clonotype has more than one count but fewer than ten. This clone may be a read error of a much larger clone one base away. The chain uses TRBV28 and TRBJ1-2; D not resolved. Looked up from germline, CDR1 is MDHEN and CDR2 is SYDVKM. This CDR3 is 15 amino acids long. CDR3 sequence (DNA): TGTGCCAGCAGTCCTCAGGACTCGTTATTCTATGGCTACGCCTTC. Amino acids: CASSPQDSLFYGYAF.

This clonotype was observed at least ten times. This rearrangement joins TRBV20-1 to TRBJ1-5, with D possibly being TRBD1 (5 bases). Germline values: CDR1 DFQATT, CDR2 SNEGSKA (reference sequence). Trimming took 2 bases from V and 9 from J, leaving 17 bases between them. There are 14 residues in the CDR3. CDR3 sequence reads: CSARPTTGPGPQHF. For the CDR3, the DNA is TGCAGTGCTAGACCCACAACAGGCCCCGGGCCCCAGCATTTT.

The V call is TRBV6-1, the J call TRBJ2-5; 7 positions match TRBD1. The trim removed 6 bases at V and 5 bases at J, leaving 12 bases unmatched. The CDR3 is 15 residues long. Germline CDR1 reads MNHNS; CDR2 reads SASEGT. CDR3 DNA: TGTGCCAGCAGATCCCCCGGCAGGGGGTCGGAGACCCAGTACTTC. This encodes CASRSPGRGSETQYF.

On this clonotype itself: Likely a read error: the CDR3 ends without its conserved phenylalanine or tryptophan. The chain employs TRBV20-1 and TRBJ1-2, with a possible D match to TRBD1 (6 bases). The CDR3 is 13 residues long. CDR1 is DFQATT, CDR2 SNEGSKA, per germline (reference sequence). Trimming pared 3 bases from V and 3 bases from J, leaving 11 bases between. CDR3 bases: TGCAGTGCTAGGCACAGGGACCACTATGGCTACACCCTC. It codes for CSARHRDHYGYTL.

The V and J genes are TRBV6-1 and TRBJ2-2, with D tentatively TRBD2 (7 bases). Trimming cost V 1 base and J 4 bases, with 10 bases left between them. The CDR3 loop spans 15 amino acids. The germline gives CDR1 MNHNS, CDR2 SASEGT. CDR3 in DNA: TGTGCCAGCAGTGAAGAGGCGGGGGCCACCGGGGAGCTGTTTTTT. The encoded protein is CASSEEAGATGELFF.

In its sample, this clonotype was seen many times. The gene calls are TRBV24-1 and TRBJ1-2; TRBD1 agrees at 7 bases. CDR1 is KGHDR, CDR2 SFDVKD, per germline. The CDR3 loop spans 16 amino acids. Germline trimming cut 4 bases from V and 4 bases from J; bases unmatched to any gene: 11. The DNA for the CDR3 is TGTGCCACCAGTGACCCTTCGACAGGGAATCTCTATGGCTACACCTTC. Amino acid sequence: CATSDPSTGNLYGYTF.

This clonotype was counted many times. The V and J genes are TRBV6-1 and TRBJ1-2; 8 bases match TRBD1. The CDR3 loop spans 14 amino acids. J lost 5 bases, V lost 6 bases, and 8 bases had no gene match. CDR1 MNHNS and CDR2 SASEGT come from the germline V gene. The CDR3: CASSDRQGMYGYTF. CDR3 nucleotides: TGTGCCAGCAGCGATAGACAGGGGATGTATGGCTACACCTTC.

This clonotype showed up many times. V is TRBV6-6 and J is TRBJ2-7, with 7 bases matching TRBD1. The germline V gene has CDR1 MNHNY and CDR2 SVGAGI (reference sequence). The V and J ends lost 4 bases and 3 bases, in that order; junction bases with no gene match: 6. The CDR3 has 14 amino acids. The CDR3 sequence is CASSFTGDVYEQYF. CDR3 in DNA: TGTGCCAGCAGTTTCACAGGGGATGTCTACGAGCAGTACTTC.

Note on this clonotype: A much larger clone sits a single nucleotide away, making a read error possible. The chain is built from TRBV20-1 and TRBJ2-2, with 11 bases fitting TRBD2. The length of the CDR3 is 15 residues. Germline loops: CDR1 DFQATT, CDR2 SNEGSKA (reference sequence). The CDR3 DNA follows: TGCAGTGCTTTAGCGGGAGGGCCGAACACCGGGGGGCTGTTTTTT. Its translation is CSALAGGPNTGGLFF.

The chain uses TRBV29-1 and TRBJ1-1, with D uncertain. CDR1 and CDR2 from the germline V gene are SQVTM and ANQGSEA. The CDR3 has 13 residues. Trimming removed 4 bases from V and 5 bases from J, with 14 bases in between. The CDR3 bases are TGCAGCGTTGTACTCCCGGATGGGACTGAAGCTTTCTTT. Translating gives CSVVLPDGTEAFF. The variable domain in full, with the rest retrieved from reference TRBV29-1 and TRBJ1-1, is SAVISQKPSRDICQRGTSLTIQCQVDSQVTMMFWYRQQPGQSLTLIATANQGSEATYESGFVIDKFPISRPNLTFSTLTVSNMSPEDSSIYLCSVVLPDGTEAFFGQGTRLTVV.

This clonotype has ten or more counts. This rearrangement joins TRBV19 to TRBJ2-2; D is undetermined. V was trimmed by 5 bases and J by 0 bases, leaving 4 bases between them. This CDR3 is built from 13 residues. Germline lookup yields CDR1 LNHDA and CDR2 SQIVND (reference sequence). The CDR3 region has the DNA TGTGCCAGTAGTGTTTCGAACACCGGGGAGCTGTTTTTT. Amino acids: CASSVSNTGELFF.

This clonotype was detected many times. The CDR3 DNA sequence: TGTGCCAGCAGTTTATCGGCCAATCAGCCCCAGCATTTT. It translates to CASSLSANQPQHF. This chain joins TRBV28 and TRBJ1-5; D not resolved. This CDR3 is 13 amino acids long. Trimming took off 1 base at V and 3 bases at J, with 4 bases between the two ends. Germline loops: CDR1 MDHEN, CDR2 SYDVKM.